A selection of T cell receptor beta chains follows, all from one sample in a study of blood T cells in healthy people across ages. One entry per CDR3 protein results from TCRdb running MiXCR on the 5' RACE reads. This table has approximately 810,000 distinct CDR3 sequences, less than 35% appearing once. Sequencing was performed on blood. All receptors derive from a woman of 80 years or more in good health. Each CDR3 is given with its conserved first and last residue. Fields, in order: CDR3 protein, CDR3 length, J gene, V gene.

CDR3 protein: CASSLTGRELFF
CDR3 length: 12
J gene: TRBJ2-2
V gene: TRBV6-2/TRBV6-3

CDR3 protein: CASSMASGVRETQYF
CDR3 length: 15
J gene: TRBJ2-5
V gene: TRBV19

CDR3 protein: CASRGSGGLSYNEQFF
CDR3 length: 16
J gene: TRBJ2-1
V gene: TRBV6-5

CDR3 protein: CASREGLAGANEQYF
CDR3 length: 15
J gene: TRBJ2-7
V gene: TRBV7-2

CDR3 protein: CASGLVGEGTDTQYF
CDR3 length: 15
J gene: TRBJ2-3
V gene: TRBV5-1

CDR3 protein: CASSYGRRQETQYF
CDR3 length: 14
J gene: TRBJ2-5
V gene: TRBV6-5

CDR3 protein: CASSIGGGAAKQYF
CDR3 length: 14
J gene: TRBJ2-7
V gene: TRBV19

CDR3 protein: CSASLLGAHGYTF
CDR3 length: 13
J gene: TRBJ1-2
V gene: TRBV20-1

CDR3 protein: CASSAIAGTYNEQFF
CDR3 length: 15
J gene: TRBJ2-1
V gene: TRBV21-1

CDR3 protein: CASSIHASGANVLTF
CDR3 length: 15
J gene: TRBJ2-6
V gene: TRBV19

CDR3 protein: CASSLMVSLSTDTQYF
CDR3 length: 16
J gene: TRBJ2-3
V gene: TRBV12-3/TRBV12-4

CDR3 protein: CASSVTGTKYEQYF
CDR3 length: 14
J gene: TRBJ2-7
V gene: TRBV7-6

CDR3 protein: CSAREIQGLGLAGGQGQFF
CDR3 length: 19
J gene: TRBJ2-1
V gene: TRBV20-1

CDR3 protein: CASSPGQGKEKLFF
CDR3 length: 14
J gene: TRBJ1-4
V gene: TRBV9

CDR3 protein: CASSLADRAKEGYTF
CDR3 length: 15
J gene: TRBJ1-2
V gene: TRBV12-3/TRBV12-4

CDR3 protein: CAWSSTVAYNEQFF
CDR3 length: 14
J gene: TRBJ2-1
V gene: TRBV30

CDR3 protein: CASSLFSPYEQYF
CDR3 length: 13
J gene: .
V gene: TRBV27

CDR3 protein: CASSQARTGGVYEQYF
CDR3 length: 16
J gene: TRBJ2-7
V gene: TRBV4-3

CDR3 protein: CASRGNYQETQYF
CDR3 length: 13
J gene: TRBJ2-5
V gene: TRBV4-2

CDR3 protein: CSAPTRGRFYNEQYF
CDR3 length: 15
J gene: TRBJ2-5
V gene: TRBV20-1

CDR3 protein: CASSPSGRAPYNEQFF
CDR3 length: 16
J gene: TRBJ2-1
V gene: TRBV7-7

CDR3 protein: CASSQSLGFLLPIMGIDTQYF
CDR3 length: 21
J gene: TRBJ2-3
V gene: TRBV23-1

CDR3 protein: CASSLVSKYRGLTVPLRRASEQYF
CDR3 length: 24
J gene: .
V gene: TRBV5-6

CDR3 protein: CASSPLTRRYEQYF
CDR3 length: 14
J gene: TRBJ2-7
V gene: TRBV3-1

CDR3 protein: CSAPRQGSSEMQYF
CDR3 length: 14
J gene: TRBJ2-3
V gene: TRBV20-1

CDR3 protein: CSARSGTSFTKETQYF
CDR3 length: 16
J gene: TRBJ2-5
V gene: TRBV20-1

CDR3 protein: CASSQDQNSYNEQFF
CDR3 length: 15
J gene: TRBJ2-1
V gene: TRBV4-3

CDR3 protein: CSVKAPYGGQETQYF
CDR3 length: 15
J gene: TRBJ2-5
V gene: TRBV20-1

CDR3 protein: CASSQDINTMNTGELFF
CDR3 length: 17
J gene: TRBJ2-2
V gene: TRBV4-3

CDR3 protein: CASSQVGQLGYTF
CDR3 length: 13
J gene: TRBJ1-2
V gene: TRBV3-1

CDR3 protein: CASSVEVTDNTGELFF
CDR3 length: 16
J gene: TRBJ2-2
V gene: TRBV9

CDR3 protein: CASSPGDWNYGYTF
CDR3 length: 14
J gene: TRBJ1-2
V gene: TRBV18

CDR3 protein: CATSETGPGETQYF
CDR3 length: 14
J gene: TRBJ2-5
V gene: TRBV24-1

CDR3 protein: CASSKVSTGAQETQYF
CDR3 length: 16
J gene: TRBJ2-5
V gene: TRBV21-1

CDR3 protein: CSAIRSGYWSSYEQYF
CDR3 length: 16
J gene: TRBJ2-7
V gene: TRBV20-1

CDR3 protein: CASSLWGLGTGELFF
CDR3 length: 15
J gene: TRBJ2-2
V gene: TRBV12-3/TRBV12-4

CDR3 protein: CASSLDGGGGQPQHF
CDR3 length: 15
J gene: TRBJ1-5
V gene: TRBV5-1